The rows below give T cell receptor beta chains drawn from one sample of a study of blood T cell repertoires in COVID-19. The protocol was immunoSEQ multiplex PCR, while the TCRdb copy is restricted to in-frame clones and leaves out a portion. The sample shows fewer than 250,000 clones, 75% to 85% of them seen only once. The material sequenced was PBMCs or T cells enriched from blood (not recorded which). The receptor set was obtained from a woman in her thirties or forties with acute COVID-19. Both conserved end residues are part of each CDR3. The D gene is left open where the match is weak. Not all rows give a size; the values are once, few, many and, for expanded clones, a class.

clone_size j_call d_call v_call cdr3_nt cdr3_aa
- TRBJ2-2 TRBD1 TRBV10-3 TGTGCCATCAGTGAGTCTCACACAGGGGATCTCGGGGAGCTGTTTTTT CAISESHTGDLGELFF
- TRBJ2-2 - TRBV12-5 TGTGCTAGTGGTTTACGCGGGCCTGACGGGGAGCTGTTTTTT CASGLRGPDGELFF
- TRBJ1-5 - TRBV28 TGTGCCAGCAGTTTTACGGGTTATAGCCAGCCCCAGCATTTT CASSFTGYSQPQHF
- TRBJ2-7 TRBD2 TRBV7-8 TGTGCCAGCAGCCTGAGACTAGCGGGAGGGTTCTACGAGCAGTACTTC CASSLRLAGGFYEQYF
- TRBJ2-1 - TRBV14 TGTGCCAGCAGCCAGCTGACAGGGAGGATGATCAATGAGCAGTTCTTC CASSQLTGRMINEQFF
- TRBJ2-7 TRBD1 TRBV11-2 TGTGCCAGCAGCTTACCCGGACAGGGAGGATCACGACAGTACTTC CASSLPGQGGSRQYF
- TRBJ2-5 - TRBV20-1 TGCAGTGCTAGTCCCGGGGTTGAAGAGACCCAGTACTTC CSASPGVEETQYF
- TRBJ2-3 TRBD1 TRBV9 TGTGCCAGCAGCGCGCAGGGGGACCCCACAGATACGCAGTATTTT CASSAQGDPTDTQYF
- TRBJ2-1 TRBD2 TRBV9 TGTGCCAGCAGCCAGCTAGCGGACCCCTACAATGAGCAGTTCTTC CASSQLADPYNEQFF
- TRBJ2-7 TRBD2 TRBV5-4 TGTGCCAGCAGCTTGTCTAGCGGTCTCTCCTACGAGCAGTACTTC CASSLSSGLSYEQYF
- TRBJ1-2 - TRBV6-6 TGTGCCAGCAGTCTCGGACTGGATAACTATGGCTACACCTTC CASSLGLDNYGYTF
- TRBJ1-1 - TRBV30 TGTGCCTGGACTGCGGGTTTGAACACTGAAGCTTTCTTT CAWTAGLNTEAFF
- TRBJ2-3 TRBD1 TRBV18 TGTGCCAGCTCCCCAAGGCGGGACAGGGCGGATACGCAGTATTTT CASSPRRDRADTQYF
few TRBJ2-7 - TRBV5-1 TGCGCCAGCAGAGGCGACATCGCCTACGAGCAGTACTTC CASRGDIAYEQYF
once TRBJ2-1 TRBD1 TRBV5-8 TGTGCCAGCAGCTGGGGTGGGGACAGAGAGCAGTTCTTC CASSWGGDREQFF
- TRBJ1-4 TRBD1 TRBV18 TGTGCCAGCTCACCGGGACAGGGACGAACTAATGAAAAACTGTTTTTT CASSPGQGRTNEKLFF
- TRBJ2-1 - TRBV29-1 TGCAGCGTTGGTATAGGGGGCAATGAGCAGTTCTTC CSVGIGGNEQFF
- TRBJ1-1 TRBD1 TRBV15 TGTGCCACCAGCAAAGGACAGGGAGGCACTGAAGCTTTCTTT CATSKGQGGTEAFF
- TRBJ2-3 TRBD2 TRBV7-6 TGTGCCAGCAGAAAGGCCAGCGGGAGGGCCACAGATACGCAGTATTTT CASRKASGRATDTQYF
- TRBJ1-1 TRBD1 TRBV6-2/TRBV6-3 TGTGCCAGCAGTTCCCTTAAGGCAGGGACAGGCACTGAAGCTTTCTTT CASSSLKAGTGTEAFF
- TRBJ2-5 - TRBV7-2 TGTGCCAGCAGCCCCCACCCGACAGCTCACCAAGAGACCCAGTACTTC CASSPHPTAHQETQYF
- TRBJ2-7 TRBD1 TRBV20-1 TGCAGTGCTAGTTTGGGGACAGGGGAGATGAGTCCCCACTTC CSASLGTGEMSPHF
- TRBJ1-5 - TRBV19 TGTGCCAGTAGCCGAGGGGGTCCGGGACAGCCCCAGCATTTT CASSRGGPGQPQHF
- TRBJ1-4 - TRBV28 TGTGCCAGCAGTTTGGAGGAAAAACTGTTTTTT CASSLEEKLFF
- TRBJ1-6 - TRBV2 TGTGCCAGCAGGTTGGGAGGGGGGGAGAATTCACCCCTCCACTTT CASRLGGGENSPLHF
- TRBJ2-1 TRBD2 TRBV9 TGTGCCAGCAGCGCAAGACTAGCGGGGGGAAATGAGCAGTTCTTC CASSARLAGGNEQFF
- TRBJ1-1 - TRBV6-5 TGTGCCAGCAGTCCGACAGGTACCACTGAAGCTTTCTTT CASSPTGTTEAFF
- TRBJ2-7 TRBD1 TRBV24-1 TGTGCCACCAGTGATCCGGGACAGAACTCCTACGAGCAGTACTTC CATSDPGQNSYEQYF
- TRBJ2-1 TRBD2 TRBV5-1 TGCGCCAGCAGCTCTGGGACTAGCGGGAGGGCCCACAATGAGCAGTTCTTC CASSSGTSGRAHNEQFF
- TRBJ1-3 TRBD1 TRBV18 TGTGCCAGCTCACAGGGACAGGTCGCCCTCTCTGGAAACACCATATATTTT CASSQGQVALSGNTIYF
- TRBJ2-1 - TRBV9 TGTGCCAGCAGCCATGAGGAACCAGCAAATGAGCAGTTCTTC CASSHEEPANEQFF
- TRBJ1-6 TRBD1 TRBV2 TGTGCCAGCAGTGTTAGGACAGGGGGCTTCGGTTCACCCCTCCACTTT CASSVRTGGFGSPLHF
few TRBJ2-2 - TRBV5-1 TGCGCCAGCAGCTTGGCTCAACAGAGGAACACCGGGGAGCTGTTTTTT CASSLAQQRNTGELFF
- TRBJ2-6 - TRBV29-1 TGCAGCGTTGAAGACAGGTATCCTGGGGCCAACGTCCTGACTTTC CSVEDRYPGANVLTF
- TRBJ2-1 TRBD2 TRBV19 TGTGCCAGTAGTGGGGACTACCCCCCGGGGAATGAGCAGTTCTTC CASSGDYPPGNEQFF
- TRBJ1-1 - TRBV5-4 TGTGCCAGCAGCCCACGACGAGGATGGACTGAAGCTTTCTTT CASSPRRGWTEAFF
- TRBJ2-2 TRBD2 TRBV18 TGTGCCAGCTCACCAGGGACTAGCGGGAACACCGGGGAGCTGTTTTTT CASSPGTSGNTGELFF
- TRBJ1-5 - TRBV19 TGTGCCAGTAGGGGGCGCAGGGACAATCAGCCCCAGCATTTT CASRGRRDNQPQHF
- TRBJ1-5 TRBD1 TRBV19 TGTGCCAGTACCGAACCGGGACAGGGGGGCAATCAGCCCCAGCATTTT CASTEPGQGGNQPQHF
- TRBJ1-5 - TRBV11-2 TGTGCCAGCAGCTCCAATAGCAATCAGCCCCAGCATTTT CASSSNSNQPQHF
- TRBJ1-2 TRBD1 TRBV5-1 TGCGCCAGCAGCCAGGACAGGACTCTAGGGTACACCTTC CASSQDRTLGYTF
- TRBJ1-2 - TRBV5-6 TGTGCCAGCAGGGGGGGACTTGTCCATTATGGCTACACCTTC CASRGGLVHYGYTF
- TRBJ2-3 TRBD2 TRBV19 TGTGCCAGTAGTAGCGGGGGGCAGCGCACAGATACGCAGTATTTT CASSSGGQRTDTQYF
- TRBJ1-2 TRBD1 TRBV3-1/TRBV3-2 TGTGCCAGCAGAGCACAGGGGGCGAATCGCCCTAACTATGGCTACACCTTC CASRAQGANRPNYGYTF
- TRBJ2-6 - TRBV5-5 TGTGCCAGCAGCCCGAAGACATCTGGGGCCAACGTCCTGACTTTC CASSPKTSGANVLTF
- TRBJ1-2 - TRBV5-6 TGTGCCAGCAGCTTCATAGGACTCGGCTACACCTTC CASSFIGLGYTF
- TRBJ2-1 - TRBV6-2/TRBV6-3 TGTGCCAGCAGTTACGGCCCCACAGAGCAGTTCTTC CASSYGPTEQFF
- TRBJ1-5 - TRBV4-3 TGCGCCAGCAGCCAAGGAAGGGGCGGTCAGCCCCAGCATTTT CASSQGRGGQPQHF
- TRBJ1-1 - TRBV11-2 TGTGCCAGCAGCTTGCGAACTTGGGCAGGGGACCCCCTTGAAGCTTTCTTT CASSLRTWAGDPLEAFF
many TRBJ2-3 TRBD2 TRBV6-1 TGTGCCAGCAGTGAATCACTAGCGGGAGCAGATACGCAGTATTTT CASSESLAGADTQYF
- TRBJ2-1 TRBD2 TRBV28 TGTGCCAGCAGCCCTGGACTAGCGGGGTGGAGCTCCTACAATGAGCAGTTCTTC CASSPGLAGWSSYNEQFF
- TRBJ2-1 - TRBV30 TGTGCCCAGGGGGGACTAGGCTTATTGAATGAGCAGTTCTTC CAQGGLGLLNEQFF
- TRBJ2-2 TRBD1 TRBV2 TGTGCCAGCCGACAGGGGGCGAACACCGGGGAGCTGTTTTTT CASRQGANTGELFF
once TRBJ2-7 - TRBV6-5 TGTGCCAGCAGTTTATCGGAGATTTGGGAGCAGTACTTC CASSLSEIWEQYF
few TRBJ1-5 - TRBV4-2 TGTGCCAGCAGCCAGGGAGGGGTCAATCAGCCCCAGCATTTT CASSQGGVNQPQHF
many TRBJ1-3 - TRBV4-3 TGCGCCAGCAGCCAAGTTACAGTGGGACATTTCTCTGGAAACACCATATATTTT CASSQVTVGHFSGNTIYF
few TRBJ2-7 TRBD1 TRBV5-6 TGTGCCAGCAGCTTGGGACTGGGACAGGGCTTCTACGAGCAGTACTTC CASSLGLGQGFYEQYF
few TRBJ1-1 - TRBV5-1 TGCGCCAGCTTTAGGGCCGCGGGGACTGAAGCTTTCTTT CASFRAAGTEAFF
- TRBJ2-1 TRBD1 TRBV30 TGTGCCTGGAGTGGTGGGACAGTATACAATGAGCAGTTCTTC CAWSGGTVYNEQFF